Included here is one T cell receptor (beta chain) sequence, with context. As yet, its antigen is unknown. This entry belongs to a study of cytomegalovirus exposure and HLA in healthy donors. It was with 60 Vbeta and 13 Jbeta primers that the PCR ran. As processed by the authors: Later, 65 million to 85 million unique TCR beta chains were counted in an analysis, and 10 million to 12 million of them were shared. Clones were sequenced by immunoSEQ multiplex PCR, and TCRdb holds only the in-frame ones, with some missing. V, J and clone size are taken as reported in that table, and D and trimming were inferred from the DNA itself. This table holds roughly 100,000 clones, around 9.6% found once. Study results and limitations: Apart from CMV serostatus, no immune exposure information was available. A previous analysis found most TCR beta V segments productive roughly 87% or roughly 30% of the time. Rare TCR sequences dominated, though some public TCRs recurred in many donors.

Germline-derived CDR1 and CDR2 are MNHEY and SMNVEV (reference sequence). V trimming: 5 bases; J trimming: 4 bases; junction bases outside the gene matches: 8. This CDR3 has 14 residues. This sequence was found in a man in his fifties in good health and CMV-seropositive. The material sequenced was PBMCs. The rearrangement uses TRBV27 and TRBJ2-7, with TRBD2 identical over 7 bases. The CDR3 nucleotides read TGTGCCAGCAGTCCCGGGACTACAGGATACGAGCAGTACTTC. This gives the protein CASSPGTTGYEQYF.